This T cell receptor (beta chain) was observed in a study of shared T cell receptors in the human thymus. TCRdb's table, derived via immunoSEQ multiplex PCR, lists solely in-frame clones and lacks some. Among about 380,000 clones listed, over 90% were seen once. This CDR3 has 13 residues. The V gene's germline CDR1 is GTSNPN and CDR2 SVGIG (reference sequence). The receptor's source is a human donor. This sequence joins TRBV30 and TRBJ1-3; TRBD1 is a possible D gene (6 bases). Sequenced input: thymocytes. The CDR3 loop is CARTGCSGNTIYF. CDR3 coding DNA: TGTGCGCGCACAGGGTGCTCTGGAAACACCATATATTTT. Drawing the rest from reference TRBV30 and TRBJ1-3, the complete variable domain is SQTIHQWPATLVQPVGSPLSLECTVEGTSNPNLYWYRQAAGRGLQLLFYSVGIGQISSEVPQNLSASRPQDRQFILSSKKLLLSDSGFYLCARTGCSGNTIYFGEGSWLTVV.